The clone carrying this TCR beta chain occurred a few times. TCRdb keeps only in-frame clones here, not all; method: immunoSEQ multiplex PCR. The repertoire holds some 240,000 clones, with nearly 90% as singletons. The data belong to a study of blood T cell repertoires in COVID-19. About the study: Samples of COVID-19 (acute and convalescent) were obtained from the United States, Italy and Spain.

Per the germline V gene, CDR1 is SGHTA and CDR2 is FQGNSA. This CDR3 is built from 13 residues. The V and J ends lost 2 bases and 3 bases respectively, with 7 bases between them. The source material was peripheral blood. The sequence was obtained from a woman aged 40 to 50 who had recovered from COVID-19. The genes are TRBV7-2 and TRBJ1-1; no definite D call. CDR3 DNA sequence: TGTGCCAGCAGCTTACAGCAGGACACTGAAGCTTTCTTT. Amino acids: CASSLQQDTEAFF.